The rows below give T cell receptor beta chains drawn from one sample of a study of T cell repertoires in aging, cancer and after chemotherapy. Using its own MiXCR run on the multiplex PCR reads, TCRdb lists one record per CDR3 protein. The sample includes approximately 10,000 distinct CDR3 sequences, 25% to 30% of them seen just once. Material for sequencing was blood. The receptors derive from a human donor in good health. The CDR3 runs from the conserved cysteine through the conserved F or W. Fields, in order: V gene, J gene, D gene, clone size, CDR3 DNA, CDR3 protein. The D gene is left open where the match is weak. The size of a clone is reported for some rows only, either as once, few or many, or as a class for expanded clones.

TRBV10-1	TRBJ2-7	TRBD1	few	TGCGCCTGCCGGGACAGGGCCTACGAGCAGTACTTC	CACRDRAYEQYF
TRBV6-1	TRBJ1-1	-	-	TGTGCCAGCAGCCCCTACGGGTTGATGAACAATGAAGCTTTCTTT	CASSPYGLMNNEAFF
TRBV20-1	TRBJ1-5	-	-	TGCAATGCTTTGGGGGGGCAGAATCAGCCCCAGCATTTT	CNALGGQNQPQHF
TRBV6-4	TRBJ2-3	-	-	TGTGCCAGCAGTGAGGAGACAGGCGGTGCAGATACGCAGTATTTT	CASSEETGGADTQYF
TRBV6-5	TRBJ2-7	TRBD2	-	TGTGCCAGCAGCCCTAGCGGGGGCATCTCCTACGAGCAGTACTTC	CASSPSGGISYEQYF
TRBV29-1	TRBJ2-7	TRBD2	medium-sized	TGCAGCGTTTCGCCCGGGAGGCTGAGCGAGCAGTACTTC	CSVSPGRLSEQYF
TRBV20-1	TRBJ1-6	TRBD1	few	TGCAGTGCTAGAGATATTGTAACAGGGGGCAATTCACCCCTCCACTTT	CSARDIVTGGNSPLHF
TRBV6-5	TRBJ2-3	TRBD2	-	TGTGCCAGCAGTTACAGCGGGAGCAGGGCAGATACGCAGTATTTT	CASSYSGSRADTQYF
TRBV14	TRBJ2-5	TRBD1	-	TGTGCCAGCAGCCATCGACAGGGGTCAGCCCAAGAGACCCAGTACTTC	CASSHRQGSAQETQYF
TRBV15	TRBJ2-3	TRBD2	-	TGTGCCACCAGTAAGGGACTAGCGGGAGCGCGGAGCACAGATACGCAGTATTTT	CATSKGLAGARSTDTQYF
TRBV29-1	TRBJ1-5	-	medium-sized	TGCAGCGTGGAGGGTGGGGGTAATCAGCCCCAGCATTTT	CSVEGGGNQPQHF
TRBV19	TRBJ1-5	TRBD1	-	TGTGCCAGTAGTTCCGGGACAGGGAAAGATCAGCCCCAGCATTTT	CASSSGTGKDQPQHF
TRBV20-1	TRBJ1-6	-	medium-sized	TGCAGTGCTAGAAAGGGGAGTGGATATAATTCACCCCTCCACTTT	CSARKGSGYNSPLHF
TRBV28	TRBJ1-5	-	-	TGTGCCAGTACCTCGGACTCATCTACCAATCAGCCCCAGCATTTT	CASTSDSSTNQPQHF
TRBV6-5	TRBJ2-1	TRBD2	-	TGTGCCAGCAGAGCCCCCCTCGGACTAGCGGGAGGGACAGGGGAGCAGTTCTTC	CASRAPLGLAGGTGEQFF